A selection of T cell receptor beta chains follows, all from one sample in a study of blood T cell repertoires in COVID-19. Sequencing was performed with immunoSEQ multiplex PCR; in TCRdb, only in-frame clones are kept and a portion is missing. The data contain about 120,000 clones, around 87% of them seen just once; the ten biggest clones take up less than 30%. Source material: peripheral blood. All receptors come from a woman between 65 and 79 years old with acute or convalescent COVID-19. Each CDR3 is given with its conserved first and last residue. Each record gives: CDR3 length, clone size, D gene, V gene, J gene, CDR3 protein, CDR3 DNA. The D gene is left open where the match is weak. Clone size is shown for a subset of rows, as once, few, many or a class of expanded clone.

15	.	.	TRBV5-1	TRBJ2-7	CASSLGQPGNYEQYF	TGCGCCAGCAGCTTGGGACAGCCTGGAAACTACGAGCAGTACTTC
15	few	.	TRBV4-1	TRBJ2-2	CASSDSPGVTGELFF	TGCGCCAGCAGCGACAGCCCAGGGGTTACCGGGGAGCTGTTTTTT
15	.	TRBD2	TRBV5-1	TRBJ2-5	CASSGRGGNRETQYF	TGCGCCAGCAGCGGACGCGGGGGGAACCGTGAGACCCAGTACTTC
13	.	TRBD1	TRBV10-2	TRBJ1-1	CASRDRVLSEAFF	TGCGCCAGCAGGGACAGGGTTCTATCTGAAGCTTTCTTT
12	.	TRBD1	TRBV18	TRBJ1-1	CASSHGTAEAFF	TGTGCCAGCTCACACGGGACAGCCGAAGCTTTCTTT
15	few	.	TRBV28	TRBJ1-5	CASSSLGGGNQPQHF	TGTGCCAGCAGTTCCCTGGGGGGGGGCAATCAGCCCCAGCATTTT
16	.	TRBD1	TRBV19	TRBJ2-3	CASSTPRTGSTDTQYF	TGTGCCAGTAGTACCCCTCGGACAGGGAGCACAGATACGCAGTATTTT
13	.	.	TRBV3-1/TRBV3-2	TRBJ1-1	CASSQGSDTEAFF	TGTGCCAGCAGCCAAGGGTCGGACACTGAAGCTTTCTTT
15	.	TRBD1	TRBV2	TRBJ1-1	CASSERGGTGGMAFF	TGTGCCAGCAGTGAACGAGGTGGGACAGGGGGCATGGCTTTCTTT
12	.	.	TRBV4-1	TRBJ1-2	CASSHNRVGYTF	TGCGCCAGCAGCCATAACAGGGTCGGCTACACCTTC
16	once	TRBD1	TRBV10-2	TRBJ1-4	CASSEFATGWGEKLFF	TGCGCCAGCAGTGAGTTCGCGACAGGGTGGGGTGAAAAACTGTTTTTT
15	.	TRBD2	TRBV7-3	TRBJ2-3	CASSALAGGPNTQYF	TGTGCCAGCAGCGCGCTAGCGGGGGGCCCAAATACGCAGTATTTT
15	.	.	TRBV28	TRBJ1-5	CASSFARNSNQPQHF	TGTGCCAGCAGTTTTGCCAGGAATAGCAATCAGCCCCAGCATTTT
16	.	.	TRBV7-6	TRBJ2-7	CASTPVVQGRIYEQYF	TGTGCCAGCACCCCCGTTGTTCAGGGAAGGATCTACGAGCAGTACTTC
12	.	.	TRBV2	TRBJ2-7	CASGRDSYEQYF	TGTGCCAGTGGACGGGACTCCTACGAGCAGTACTTC